Each of the 30 T cell receptor beta chains below was sequenced from the same sample in a study of vaccination effects on CD4 cells after COVID-19. Their recognized antigens are unknown. The culture ran for around ten days before CD4+ T cells were isolated. According to PCR results, the person was infected with SARS-CoV-2 between March and December 2020. Every participant took two doses of the BNT162b2 or mRNA-1273 vaccine. Repertoires were generated with immunoSEQ multiplex PCR, while TCRdb's copy carries only in-frame clones and drops some. The repertoire holds about 50,000 clones, about 76% seen once, with approximately 5.4% in the top ten. The material was CD4+ T cells from PBMCs cultured without peptide, obtained after COVID-19 vaccination. Receptor source: a human donor who had a prior SARS-CoV-2 infection.

The gene calls are TRBV5-1 and TRBJ1-1; D gene unclear. There are 14 residues in the CDR3. The germline V gene encodes CDR1 SGHRS and CDR2 YFSETQ. V was pared by 1 base and J by 4 bases, with 11 bases between. The CDR3 sequence: CASSLKGMGTEAFF. For the CDR3, the DNA is TGCGCCAGCAGCTTGAAAGGGATGGGCACTGAAGCTTTCTTT.

This rearrangement joins TRBV4-3 to TRBJ2-3; 10 nucleotides align to TRBD2. J lost 4 bases, V lost 0 bases, and 1 base had no gene match. The length of the CDR3 is 15 residues. Germline V gene lookup returns CDR1 LGHNA and CDR2 YSLEER. CDR3 protein: CASSQESGRADTQYF. CDR3 DNA sequence: TGCGCCAGCAGCCAAGAAAGCGGGAGGGCAGATACGCAGTATTTT.

This sequence joins TRBV5-5 and TRBJ2-5; TRBD2 aligns across 13 bases. V lost 2 bases, J lost 5 bases, and 3 bases stayed unmatched. From germline, CDR1 is SGHKS and CDR2 YYEKEE (reference sequence). This CDR3 region has 15 residues. CDR3 DNA sequence: TGTGCCAGCAGCTTAGCACTAGCGGGGGGGGAGACCCAGTACTTC. Protein product: CASSLALAGGETQYF.

Here the CDR3 reads CASSTRTSGSTDTQYF. The CDR3 nucleotides are TGCGCCAGCAGCACCCGGACTAGCGGGAGCACAGATACGCAGTATTTT. The rearrangement uses TRBV5-1 and TRBJ2-3, with 11 nucleotides matching TRBD2. With V trimmed by 4 bases and J by 0 bases, 4 bases remained unmatched. This CDR3 comprises 16 residues. Germline V gene data show CDR1 as SGHRS and CDR2 as YFSETQ.

The V and J genes are TRBV4-2 and TRBJ2-7; 7 nucleotides match TRBD1. In germline, CDR1 is LGHNA, CDR2 YNFKEQ. This CDR3 contains 15 residues. Trimming removed 3 bases from V and 6 bases from J; junction bases left unmatched: 11. The CDR3 DNA is TGTGCCAGCAGCCACCCGGGACAGCCGTCTTTCGAGCAGTACTTC. Its translation: CASSHPGQPSFEQYF.

CDR3 bases: TGTGCCTGGCGCACTGGGATCCTCTATAATTCACCCCTCCACTTT. Translated: CAWRTGILYNSPLHF. The genes are TRBV30 and TRBJ1-6, with no clear D. The CDR3 is 15 residues long. The V gene's germline CDR1 is GTSNPN and CDR2 SVGIG (reference sequence). V lost 5 bases and J 3 bases, leaving 14 bases between the germline ends.

The rearrangement links TRBV5-1 to TRBJ2-1, with 14 bases aligning to TRBD2. CDR1 is SGHRS and CDR2 is YFSETQ in the germline V gene. The V segment lost 4 bases and the J segment 8 bases; nucleotides outside the gene matches: 8. CDR3 length equals 16 residues. CDR3 loop: CASSRGLAGEEDEQFF. The CDR3 nucleotides read TGCGCCAGCAGCCGGGGACTAGCGGGAGAGGAGGATGAGCAGTTCTTC.

This chain uses TRBV7-9 with TRBJ1-1; D is uncertain. The length of the CDR3 is 12 residues. With 11 bases removed from V and 1 base from J, the gap between germline ends came to 11 bases. From germline, CDR1 is SEHNR and CDR2 FQNEAQ (reference sequence). CDR3 loop: CAPEETNTEAFF. In nucleotides, the CDR3 is TGTGCCCCTGAGGAAACGAACACTGAAGCTTTCTTT.

The chain recombines TRBV24-1 with TRBJ2-7; D is ambiguous. The CDR3 runs 13 residues. V gave up 4 bases and J gave up 7 bases, with 13 bases separating them. Germline CDR1 and CDR2: KGHDR and SFDVKD. The CDR3 spells CATSDSSWGEQYF. Written as DNA, the CDR3 is TGTGCCACCAGTGACTCTTCGTGGGGAGAGCAGTACTTC.

The V call is TRBV29-1, the J call TRBJ2-1; D gene unclear. CDR3 length: 13 amino acids. From germline, CDR1 is SQVTM and CDR2 ANQGSEA. V was pared by 4 bases and J by 1 base, with 8 bases between. The CDR3 reads CSVAGRSYNEQFF. Here the CDR3 DNA reads TGCAGCGTTGCGGGCAGGTCCTACAATGAGCAGTTCTTC.

The CDR3 region has the DNA TGTGCCAGCAGCCGAAACAGAGTAGCGGATCAAGAGACCCAGTACTTC. Its protein is CASSRNRVADQETQYF. This chain uses TRBV7-9 with TRBJ2-5; a weak D match, TRBD2 (6 bases). Germline V lookup: CDR1 SEHNR, CDR2 FQNEAQ (reference sequence). CDR3 length: 16 amino acids. Trimming left V 5 bases short and J 2 bases short, with 18 bases between.

The V gene is TRBV9, the J gene TRBJ1-1; the match to TRBD1 covers 7 bases. After removal of 3 bases from V and 7 bases from J, the junction contained 9 bases not matched to a gene. The CDR3 has 14 amino acids. Germline CDR1 and CDR2: SGDLS and YYNGEE. CDR3: CASSASGQSDEAFF. The DNA of the CDR3 is TGTGCCAGCAGCGCCTCGGGACAGAGTGATGAAGCTTTCTTT. Variable domain in full (rest from reference TRBV9 and TRBJ1-1): DSGVTQTPKHLITATGQRVTLRCSPRSGDLSVYWYQQSLDQGLQFLIQYYNGEERAKGNILERFSAQQFPDLHSELNLSSLELGDSALYFCASSASGQSDEAFFGQGTRLTVV.

The chain links TRBV21-1 to TRBJ2-7; TRBD2, the table's D call, lacks a check against the DNA. TRBV21-1 is classified as a pseudogene. CDR3 length: 15 residues. CDR3: CASSLRTSGLYEQYF. The CDR3 nucleotides are TGTGCCAGCAGCCTAAGAACCAGCGGACTATACGAGCAGTACTTC.

This clone was picked up one time. The chain uses TRBV25-1 and TRBJ2-3; D might be TRBD2 (6 bases). The CDR3 is made up of 15 amino acids. V shed 7 bases and J shed 4 bases, with 18 bases lying between them. Germline lookup yields CDR1 MGHDK and CDR2 SYGVNS. CDR3 region: CASKGSWEDSDTQYF. The CDR3 DNA reads as TGTGCCAGCAAGGGGTCGTGGGAGGACTCAGATACGCAGTATTTT.

The V call is TRBV24-1, the J call TRBJ2-3; possible D gene TRBD2, 6 bases. The CDR3 totals 17 residues. Germline-derived CDR1 and CDR2 are KGHDR and SFDVKD. The V end was cut by 4 bases, the J end by 0 bases, with 16 bases between. CDR3: CATSDSVIAVSTDTQYF. CDR3 DNA: TGTGCCACCAGTGACTCCGTGATAGCGGTTAGCACAGATACGCAGTATTTT.

The rearrangement links TRBV27 to TRBJ2-7; 11 bases match TRBD1. The CDR3 runs 14 residues. Germline values: CDR1 MNHEY, CDR2 SMNVEV (reference sequence). The ends lost 2 bases at V and 6 bases at J; junction bases unmatched: 3. CDR3 sequence (DNA): TGTGCCAGCAGTTTACTCGGACAGGGGGCCGAGCAGTACTTC. This encodes CASSLLGQGAEQYF.

The genes are TRBV7-9 and TRBJ2-5, with a possible D match to TRBD1 (5 bases). The germline V gene has CDR1 SEHNR and CDR2 FQNEAQ (reference sequence). With 4 bases removed from V and 5 bases from J, the gap between germline ends came to 11 bases. The CDR3 is 13 amino acids. In nucleotides, the CDR3 is TGTGCCAGCAGCTCCAGGGTTGAGGAGACCCAGTACTTC. Translation: CASSSRVEETQYF.

This clone was seen a handful of times. The chain uses TRBV29-1 and TRBJ2-3, with 7 positions matching TRBD2. The J segment lost 6 bases and the V segment lost 5 bases, leaving 8 bases of the junction unmatched. Germline V gene sequence: CDR1 SQVTM, CDR2 ANQGSEA. This CDR3 contains 13 residues. CDR3 sequence (DNA): TGCAGCGTTCAAGCGGGGCGAGGGGATACGCAGTATTTT. Residues: CSVQAGRGDTQYF.

This clone was picked up a small number of times. The chain combines TRBV10-3 with TRBJ1-2; tentatively, D is TRBD1 (6 bases). Germline V gene sequence: CDR1 ENHRY, CDR2 SYGVKD. The V gene lost 10 bases and the J gene lost 6 bases, with 21 bases spanning the gap. The CDR3 consists of 14 residues. The CDR3 nucleotides are TGTGCCACCGGAAACACTCGGACAGTCCATGGCTACACCTTC. The encoded protein is CATGNTRTVHGYTF.

This clone appeared a few times. The V call is TRBV9, the J call TRBJ2-7, with D possibly TRBD2 on 6 matching bases. V lost 3 bases to trimming and J lost 6 bases, with 13 bases between them. Germline CDR1 SGDLS, CDR2 YYNGEE. The CDR3 sequence is 13 residues long. Here the CDR3 reads CASSAGVQGEQYF. In DNA form, the CDR3 reads TGTGCCAGCAGCGCGGGAGTTCAAGGCGAGCAGTACTTC.

The chain carries TRBV19 and TRBJ1-6, with 7 bases lining up with TRBD1. The CDR3 is made up of 15 amino acids. The ends lost 6 bases at V and 3 bases at J; junction bases unmatched: 5. Germline assignment: CDR1 LNHDA and CDR2 SQIVND (reference sequence). The CDR3 DNA reads TGTGCCAGTAGCCTAAACAGGGGCTATAATTCACCCCTCCACTTT. This gives the protein CASSLNRGYNSPLHF.

V usage is TRBV2 and J usage is TRBJ1-2; 12 nucleotides agree with TRBD1. Germline-derived CDR1 and CDR2 are SNHLY and FYNNEI. The junction had 10 bases not matched to a gene; V was cut back by 6 bases and J by 8 bases. This CDR3 is 15 amino acids long. The DNA for the CDR3 is TGTGCCAGCAGGGGACAGGGGGCGTTTCTTGGCGGCTACACCTTC. Translating it yields CASRGQGAFLGGYTF.

This rearrangement joins TRBV7-9 to TRBJ2-3; 11 bases are a match to TRBD2. The CDR3 contains 14 residues. The trim removed 1 base at V and 8 bases at J, leaving 2 bases unmatched. Germline V gene lookup returns CDR1 SEHNR and CDR2 FQNEAQ (reference sequence). In DNA form, the CDR3 reads TGTGCCAGCAGCTTAGTGGGGACTAGCGGTACGCAGTATTTT. It translates to CASSLVGTSGTQYF.

The genes are TRBV5-5 and TRBJ2-5, with a possible D match to TRBD2 (5 bases). Trimming shortened V by 2 bases and J by 5 bases, and 16 bases separated the two germline ends. The CDR3 sequence is 15 residues long. Germline CDR1 reads SGHKS; CDR2 reads YYEKEE (reference sequence). CDR3 sequence: CASSLTVASWETQYF. DNA for the CDR3: TGTGCCAGCAGCTTAACAGTGGCTAGCTGGGAGACCCAGTACTTC.

This clone was picked up one time. The chain combines TRBV9 with TRBJ2-7, with 13 bases fitting TRBD2. The CDR3 totals 15 residues. V was pared by 3 bases and J by 7 bases, with 7 bases of the junction left unmatched. Germline CDR1 is SGDLS and CDR2 is YYNGEE. Written as DNA, the CDR3 is TGTGCCAGCAGCGACGGACTAGCGGGAGCGAGTGAGCAGTACTTC. Translated: CASSDGLAGASEQYF.

Of note for this clone: One junction end does not reproduce the germline sequence, and a read error may be involved. This chain connects TRBV18 to TRBJ1-5; D not certain. CDR3 length: 14 residues. Germline V gene lookup returns CDR1 KGHSH and CDR2 LQKENI. The CDR3 DNA sequence: TGTGCCAGCTCGCCACAGCCGAACAATCAGCCCCAGCATTTT. It encodes CASSPQPNNQPQHF.

V gene TRBV18 combines with J gene TRBJ2-7; 9 bases are shared with TRBD1. The CDR3 runs 15 residues. Germline assignment: CDR1 KGHSH and CDR2 LQKENI. Trimming took 2 bases from V and 2 from J; bases not matched to a gene: 4. The DNA for the CDR3 is TGTGCCAGCTCACCATTACAGGGGGCCCCCTACGAGCAGTACTTC. Amino acids: CASSPLQGAPYEQYF.

The chain recombines TRBV5-1 with TRBJ2-5; perhaps TRBD2 as D (6 bases). The CDR3 length is 15 residues. CDR1 is SGHRS, CDR2 YFSETQ, per germline. V was cut by 2 bases and J by 5 bases, with 16 bases left in between. DNA for the CDR3: TGCGCCAGCAGCTTAGGGTGGGGGGAGCGCGAGACCCAGTACTTC. This gives the protein CASSLGWGERETQYF.

The table lists this clone with a count of one. The chain links TRBV4-2 to TRBJ2-2; possible D gene TRBD1, 5 bases. Per the germline V gene, CDR1 is LGHNA and CDR2 is YNFKEQ. V gave up 1 base and J gave up 8 bases, with 8 bases separating them. CDR3 size: 13 residues. The CDR3 coding sequence is TGTGCCAGCAGCCAAGGGCAGGGAGGGGAGCTGTTTTTT. As protein: CASSQGQGGELFF.

This clone was seen more than once but under ten times. The gene calls are TRBV5-6 and TRBJ2-7, with D possibly being TRBD1 or TRBD2 (6 bases each). Between the trimmed V and J ends, which lost 4 bases and 2 bases, there was a span of 16 bases. This CDR3 contains 15 residues. CDR1 is SGHDT and CDR2 is YYEEEE in the germline V gene. The CDR3 loop reads CASSQRGRGPYEQYF. The CDR3 DNA follows: TGTGCCAGCAGCCAACGTGGCCGGGGGCCCTACGAGCAGTACTTC.